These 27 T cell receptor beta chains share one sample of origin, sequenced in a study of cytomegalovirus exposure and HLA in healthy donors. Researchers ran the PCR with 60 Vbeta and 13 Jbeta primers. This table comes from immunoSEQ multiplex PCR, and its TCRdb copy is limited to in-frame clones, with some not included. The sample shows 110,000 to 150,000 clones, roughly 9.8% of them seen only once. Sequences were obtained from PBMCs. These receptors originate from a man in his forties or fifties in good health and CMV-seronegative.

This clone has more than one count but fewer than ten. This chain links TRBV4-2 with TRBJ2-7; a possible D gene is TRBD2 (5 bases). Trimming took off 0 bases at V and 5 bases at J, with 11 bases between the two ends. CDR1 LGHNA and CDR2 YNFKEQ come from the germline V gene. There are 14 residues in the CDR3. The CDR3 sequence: CASSQEGGRHEQYF. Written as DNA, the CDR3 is TGTGCCAGCAGCCAAGAAGGTGGGAGACACGAGCAGTACTTC.

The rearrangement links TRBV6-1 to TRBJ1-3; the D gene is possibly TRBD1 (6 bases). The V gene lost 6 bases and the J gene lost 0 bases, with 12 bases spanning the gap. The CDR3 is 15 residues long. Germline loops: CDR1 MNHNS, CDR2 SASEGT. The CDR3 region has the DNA TGTGCCAGCAGGGACAGTTTGAGCTCTGGAAACACCATATATTTT. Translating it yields CASRDSLSSGNTIYF.

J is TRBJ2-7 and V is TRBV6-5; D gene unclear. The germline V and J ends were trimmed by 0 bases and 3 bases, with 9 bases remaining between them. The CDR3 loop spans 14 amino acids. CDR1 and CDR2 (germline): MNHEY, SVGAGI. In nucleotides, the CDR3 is TGTGCCAGCAGTTACTCGACGAGACTCTACGAGCAGTACTTC. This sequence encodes CASSYSTRLYEQYF.

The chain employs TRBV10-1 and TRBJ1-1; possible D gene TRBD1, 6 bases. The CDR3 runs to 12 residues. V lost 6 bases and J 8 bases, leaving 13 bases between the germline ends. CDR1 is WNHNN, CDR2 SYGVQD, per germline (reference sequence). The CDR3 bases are TGCGCCAGCAGCAGGACAGACGGGGAAGCTTTCTTT. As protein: CASSRTDGEAFF.

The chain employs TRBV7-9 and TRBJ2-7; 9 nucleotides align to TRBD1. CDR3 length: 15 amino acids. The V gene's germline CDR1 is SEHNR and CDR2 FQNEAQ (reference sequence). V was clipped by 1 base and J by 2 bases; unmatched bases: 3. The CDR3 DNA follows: TGTGCCAGCAGCTTAGGGGACAGGGTAACCTACGAGCAGTACTTC. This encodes CASSLGDRVTYEQYF.

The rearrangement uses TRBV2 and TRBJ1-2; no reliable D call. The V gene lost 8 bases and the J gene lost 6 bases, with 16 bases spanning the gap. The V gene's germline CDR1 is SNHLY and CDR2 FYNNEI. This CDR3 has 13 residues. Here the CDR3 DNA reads TGTGCCAGCGATAGCTGGGTAACGGATGGCTACACCTTC. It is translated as CASDSWVTDGYTF.

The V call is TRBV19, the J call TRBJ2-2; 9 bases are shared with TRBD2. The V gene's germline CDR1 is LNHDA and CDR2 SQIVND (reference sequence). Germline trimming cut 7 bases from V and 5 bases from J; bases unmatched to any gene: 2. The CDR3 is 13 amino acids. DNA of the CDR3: TGTGCCAGTACGGGACTAGCAACCGGGGAGCTGTTTTTT. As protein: CASTGLATGELFF.

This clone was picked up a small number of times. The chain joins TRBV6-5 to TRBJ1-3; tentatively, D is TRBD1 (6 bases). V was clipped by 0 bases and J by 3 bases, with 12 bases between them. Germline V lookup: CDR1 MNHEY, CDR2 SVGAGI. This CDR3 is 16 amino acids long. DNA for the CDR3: TGTGCCAGCAGTTACTCCAACAGGGAAAATGGAAACACCATATATTTT. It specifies CASSYSNRENGNTIYF.

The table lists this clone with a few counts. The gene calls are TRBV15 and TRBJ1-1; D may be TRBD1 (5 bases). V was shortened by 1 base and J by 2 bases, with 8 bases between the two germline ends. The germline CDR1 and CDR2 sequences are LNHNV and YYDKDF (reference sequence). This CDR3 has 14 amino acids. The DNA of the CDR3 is TGTGCCACCAGCAGAGGTACAGGCAACACTGAAGCTTTCTTT. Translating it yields CATSRGTGNTEAFF.

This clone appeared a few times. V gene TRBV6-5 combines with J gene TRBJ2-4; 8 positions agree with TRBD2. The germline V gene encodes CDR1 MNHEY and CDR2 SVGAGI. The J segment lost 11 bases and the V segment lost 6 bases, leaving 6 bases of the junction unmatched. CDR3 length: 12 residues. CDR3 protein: CASSATSGLQYF. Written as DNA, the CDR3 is TGTGCCAGCAGCGCCACTAGCGGTCTTCAGTACTTC.

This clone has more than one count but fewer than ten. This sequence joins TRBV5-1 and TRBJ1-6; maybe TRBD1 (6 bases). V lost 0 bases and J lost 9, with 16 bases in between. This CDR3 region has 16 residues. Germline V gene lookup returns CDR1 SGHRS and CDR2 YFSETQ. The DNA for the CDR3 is TGCGCCAGCAGCTTGGATTTGACGGGGGGCGGTTCACCCCTCCACTTT. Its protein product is CASSLDLTGGGSPLHF.

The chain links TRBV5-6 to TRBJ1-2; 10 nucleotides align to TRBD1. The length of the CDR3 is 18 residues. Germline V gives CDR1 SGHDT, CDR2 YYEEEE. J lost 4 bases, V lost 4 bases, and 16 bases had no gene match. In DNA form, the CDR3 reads TGTGCCAGCAGCCTAACCGGGACAGGGGCCGCAAAAGTCTATGGCTACACCTTC. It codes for CASSLTGTGAAKVYGYTF.

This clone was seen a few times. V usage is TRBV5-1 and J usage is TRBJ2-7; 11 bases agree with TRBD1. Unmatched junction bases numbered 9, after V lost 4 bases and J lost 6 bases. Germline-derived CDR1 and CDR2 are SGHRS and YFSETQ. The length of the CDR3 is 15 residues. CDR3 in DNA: TGCGCCAGCAGCCCGAGCCCGGACAGGGGGCTCGAGCAGTACTTC. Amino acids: CASSPSPDRGLEQYF.

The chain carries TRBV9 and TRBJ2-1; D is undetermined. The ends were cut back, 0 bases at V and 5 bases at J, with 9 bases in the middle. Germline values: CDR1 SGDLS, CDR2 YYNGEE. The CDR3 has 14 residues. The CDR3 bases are TGTGCCAGCAGCGTAGCTCCGAGGAACAATGAGCAGTTCTTC. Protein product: CASSVAPRNNEQFF.

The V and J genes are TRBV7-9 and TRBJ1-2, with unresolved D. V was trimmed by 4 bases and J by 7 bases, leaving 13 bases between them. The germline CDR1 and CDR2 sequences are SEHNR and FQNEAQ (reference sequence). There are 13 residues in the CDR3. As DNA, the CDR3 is TGTGCCAGCAGCTCCGGGTCAGTTCTTGGCTACACCTTC. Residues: CASSSGSVLGYTF.

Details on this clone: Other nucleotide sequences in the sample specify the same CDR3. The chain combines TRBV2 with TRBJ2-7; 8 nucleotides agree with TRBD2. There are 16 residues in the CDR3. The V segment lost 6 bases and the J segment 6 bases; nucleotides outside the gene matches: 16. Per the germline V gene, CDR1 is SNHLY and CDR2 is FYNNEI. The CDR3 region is CASRRSPAGGAGEQYF. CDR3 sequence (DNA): TGTGCCAGCAGAAGATCACCCGCGGGGGGCGCGGGCGAGCAGTACTTC.

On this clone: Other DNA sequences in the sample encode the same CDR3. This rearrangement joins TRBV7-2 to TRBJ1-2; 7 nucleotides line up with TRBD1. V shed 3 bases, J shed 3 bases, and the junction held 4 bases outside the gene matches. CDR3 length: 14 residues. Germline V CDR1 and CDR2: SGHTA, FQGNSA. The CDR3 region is CASSFTGEDYGYTF. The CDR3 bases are TGTGCCAGCAGCTTTACAGGGGAGGACTATGGCTACACCTTC.

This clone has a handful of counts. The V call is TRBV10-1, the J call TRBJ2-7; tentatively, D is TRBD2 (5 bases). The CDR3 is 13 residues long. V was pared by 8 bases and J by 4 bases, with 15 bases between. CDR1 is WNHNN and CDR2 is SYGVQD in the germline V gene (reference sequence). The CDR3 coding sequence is TGCGCCAGCTCGAACGGAGGCTCTTACGAGCAGTACTTC. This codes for CASSNGGSYEQYF.

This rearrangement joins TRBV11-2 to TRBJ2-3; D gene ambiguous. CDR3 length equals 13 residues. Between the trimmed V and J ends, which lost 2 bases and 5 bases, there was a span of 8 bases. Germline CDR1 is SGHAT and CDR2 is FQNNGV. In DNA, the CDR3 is TGTGCCAGCAGCTTAAGCCTTGAAGATACGCAGTATTTT. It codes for CASSLSLEDTQYF.

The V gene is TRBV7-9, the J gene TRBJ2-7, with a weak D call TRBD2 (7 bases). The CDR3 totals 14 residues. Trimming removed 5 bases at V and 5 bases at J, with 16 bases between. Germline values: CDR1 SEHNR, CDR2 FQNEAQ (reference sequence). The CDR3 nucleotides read TGTGCCAGCAGCCCGGTTGGGGGGGCCCACGAGCAGTACTTC. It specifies CASSPVGGAHEQYF.

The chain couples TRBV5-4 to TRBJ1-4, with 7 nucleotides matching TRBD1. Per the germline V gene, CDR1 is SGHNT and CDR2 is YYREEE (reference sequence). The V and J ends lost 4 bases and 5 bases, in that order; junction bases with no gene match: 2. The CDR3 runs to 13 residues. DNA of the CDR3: TGTGCCAGCAGCAAGACAGGGAATGAAAAACTGTTTTTT. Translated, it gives CASSKTGNEKLFF.

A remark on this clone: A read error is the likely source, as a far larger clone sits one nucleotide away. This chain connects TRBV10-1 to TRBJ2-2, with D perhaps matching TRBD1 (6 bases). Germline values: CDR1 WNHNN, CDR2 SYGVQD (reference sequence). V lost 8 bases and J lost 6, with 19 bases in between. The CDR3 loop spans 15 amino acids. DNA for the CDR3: TGCGCCAGCGCCGCAGGGGAGAGGGACGCCGGGGAGCTGTTTTTT. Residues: CASAAGERDAGELFF.

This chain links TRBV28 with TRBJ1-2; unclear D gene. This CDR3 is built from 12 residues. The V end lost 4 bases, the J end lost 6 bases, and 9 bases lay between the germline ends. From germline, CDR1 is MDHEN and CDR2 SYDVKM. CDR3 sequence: CASSYQSHGYTF. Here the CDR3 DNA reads TGTGCCAGCAGTTACCAGTCGCATGGCTACACCTTC.

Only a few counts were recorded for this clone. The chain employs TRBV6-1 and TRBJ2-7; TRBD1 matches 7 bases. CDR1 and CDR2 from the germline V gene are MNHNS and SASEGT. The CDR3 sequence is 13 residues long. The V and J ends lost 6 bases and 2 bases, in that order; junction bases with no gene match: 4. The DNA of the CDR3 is TGTGCCAGCAGGGGACAGTCTACCTACGAGCAGTACTTC. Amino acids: CASRGQSTYEQYF.

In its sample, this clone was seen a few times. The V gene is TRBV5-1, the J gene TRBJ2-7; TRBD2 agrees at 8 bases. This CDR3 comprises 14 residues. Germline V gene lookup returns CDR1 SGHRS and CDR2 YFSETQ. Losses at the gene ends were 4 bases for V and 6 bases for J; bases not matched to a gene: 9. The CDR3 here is CASSVSGSNSEQYF. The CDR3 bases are TGCGCCAGCAGCGTGAGCGGGAGTAACTCCGAGCAGTACTTC.

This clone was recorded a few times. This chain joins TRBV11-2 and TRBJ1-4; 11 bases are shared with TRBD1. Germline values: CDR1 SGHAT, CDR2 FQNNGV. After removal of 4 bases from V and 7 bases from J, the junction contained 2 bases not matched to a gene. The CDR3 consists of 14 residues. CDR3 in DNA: TGTGCCAGCAGCTGGGACAGGGGGACTGAAAAACTGTTTTTT. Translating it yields CASSWDRGTEKLFF.

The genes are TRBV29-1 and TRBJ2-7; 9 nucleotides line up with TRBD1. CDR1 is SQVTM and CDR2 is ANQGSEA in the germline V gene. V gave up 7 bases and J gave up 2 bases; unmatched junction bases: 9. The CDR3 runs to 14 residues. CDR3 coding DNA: TGCAGCGCTCATGGGACAGGGACCACCTACGAGCAGTACTTC. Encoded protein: CSAHGTGTTYEQYF.